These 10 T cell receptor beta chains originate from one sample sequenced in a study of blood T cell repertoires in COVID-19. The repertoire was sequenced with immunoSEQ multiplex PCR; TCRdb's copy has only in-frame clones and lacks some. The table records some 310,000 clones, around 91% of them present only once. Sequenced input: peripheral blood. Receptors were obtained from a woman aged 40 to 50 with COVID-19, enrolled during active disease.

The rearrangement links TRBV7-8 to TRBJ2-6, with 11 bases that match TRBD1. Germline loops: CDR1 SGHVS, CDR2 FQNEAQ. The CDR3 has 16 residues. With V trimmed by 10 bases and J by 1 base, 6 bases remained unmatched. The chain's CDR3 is CAIRTGGRSGANVLTF. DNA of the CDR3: TGTGCCATCCGGACAGGGGGCCGGTCTGGGGCCAACGTCCTGACTTTC.

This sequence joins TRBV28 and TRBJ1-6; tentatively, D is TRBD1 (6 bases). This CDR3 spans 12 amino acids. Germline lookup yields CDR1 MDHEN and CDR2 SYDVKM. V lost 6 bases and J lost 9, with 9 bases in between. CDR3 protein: CASRTGRSPLHF. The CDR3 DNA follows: TGTGCCAGCAGGACAGGACGTTCACCCCTCCACTTT.

Here the CDR3 reads CASTPRSQETQYF. The CDR3 nucleotides read TGCGCCAGCACCCCCCGTTCCCAAGAGACCCAGTACTTC. The V gene is TRBV5-1, the J gene TRBJ2-5, with no clear D. The germline gives CDR1 SGHRS, CDR2 YFSETQ. This CDR3 contains 13 residues. The V end was cut by 6 bases, the J end by 1 base, with 10 bases between.

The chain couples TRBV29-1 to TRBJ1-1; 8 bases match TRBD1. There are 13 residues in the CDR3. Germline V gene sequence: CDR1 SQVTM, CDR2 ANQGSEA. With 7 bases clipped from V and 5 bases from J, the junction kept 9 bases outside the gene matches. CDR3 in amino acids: CSGDRGVYTEAFF. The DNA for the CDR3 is TGCAGCGGAGACAGGGGAGTTTATACTGAAGCTTTCTTT.

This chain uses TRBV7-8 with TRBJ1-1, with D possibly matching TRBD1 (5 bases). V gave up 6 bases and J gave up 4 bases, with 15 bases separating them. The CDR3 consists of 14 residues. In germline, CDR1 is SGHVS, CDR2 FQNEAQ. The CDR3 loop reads CASRSTPGGTEAFF. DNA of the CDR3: TGTGCCAGCAGATCCACCCCGGGGGGCACTGAAGCTTTCTTT.

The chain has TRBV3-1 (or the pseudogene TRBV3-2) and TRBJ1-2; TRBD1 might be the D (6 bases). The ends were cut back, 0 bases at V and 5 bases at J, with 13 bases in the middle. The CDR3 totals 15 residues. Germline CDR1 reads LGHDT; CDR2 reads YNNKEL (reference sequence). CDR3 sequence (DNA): TGTGCCAGCAGCCAAGATTGGGGAGGGGGGTATGGCTACACCTTC. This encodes CASSQDWGGGYGYTF.

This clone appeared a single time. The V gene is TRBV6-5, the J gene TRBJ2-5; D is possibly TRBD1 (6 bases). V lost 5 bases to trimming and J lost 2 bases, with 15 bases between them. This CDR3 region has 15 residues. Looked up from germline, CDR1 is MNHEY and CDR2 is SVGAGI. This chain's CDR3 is CASSRTANNQETQYF. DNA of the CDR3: TGTGCCAGCAGTCGGACAGCAAATAATCAAGAGACCCAGTACTTC.

CDR3 DNA sequence: TGTGCCAGCAGTTCGACTAGCGGGGAAGAGACCCAGTACTTC. It yields the protein CASSSTSGEETQYF. V is TRBV27 and J is TRBJ2-5; TRBD2 matches 11 bases. CDR1 MNHEY and CDR2 SMNVEV come from the germline V gene (reference sequence). This CDR3 contains 14 residues. V was pared by 4 bases and J by 3 bases, with 1 base of the junction left unmatched.

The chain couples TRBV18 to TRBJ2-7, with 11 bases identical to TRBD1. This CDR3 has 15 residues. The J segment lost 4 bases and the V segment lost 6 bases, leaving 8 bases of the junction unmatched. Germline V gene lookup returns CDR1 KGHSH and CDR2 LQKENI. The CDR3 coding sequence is TGTGCCAGCTCGACACGGACAGGGGGCTTATACGAGCAGTACTTC. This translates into CASSTRTGGLYEQYF.

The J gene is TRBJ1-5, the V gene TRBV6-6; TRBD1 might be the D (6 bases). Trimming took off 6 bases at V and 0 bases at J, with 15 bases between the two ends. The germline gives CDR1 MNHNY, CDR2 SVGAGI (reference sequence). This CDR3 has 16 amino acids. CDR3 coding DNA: TGTGCCAGCAGCTTCGGACAGTTTAATAGCAATCAGCCCCAGCATTTT. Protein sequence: CASSFGQFNSNQPQHF.